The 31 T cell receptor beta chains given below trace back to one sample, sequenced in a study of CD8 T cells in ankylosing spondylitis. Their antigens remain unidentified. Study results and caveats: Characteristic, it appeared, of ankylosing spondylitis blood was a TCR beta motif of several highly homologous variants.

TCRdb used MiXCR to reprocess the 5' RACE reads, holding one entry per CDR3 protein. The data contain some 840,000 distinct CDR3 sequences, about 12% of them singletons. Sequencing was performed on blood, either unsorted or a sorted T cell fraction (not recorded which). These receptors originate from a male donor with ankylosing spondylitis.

The CDR3 coding sequence is TGTGCCAGCAGCTTAGTTGGGGGAGGCGGTGAAAAACTGTTTTTT. The encoded protein is CASSLVGGGGEKLFF. V gene TRBV7-2 combines with J gene TRBJ1-4; TRBD1 is a possible D gene (5 bases). The V and J ends lost 1 base and 7 bases respectively, with 13 bases between them. The CDR3 is 15 residues long. The V gene's germline CDR1 is SGHTA and CDR2 FQGNSA. Complete variable domain (other parts from reference TRBV7-2 and TRBJ1-4): GAGVSQSPSNKVTEKGKDVELRCDPISGHTALYWYRQSLGQGLEFLIYFQGNSAPDKSGLPSDRFSAERTGGSVSTLTIQRTQQEDSAVYLCASSLVGGGGEKLFFGSGTQLSVL.

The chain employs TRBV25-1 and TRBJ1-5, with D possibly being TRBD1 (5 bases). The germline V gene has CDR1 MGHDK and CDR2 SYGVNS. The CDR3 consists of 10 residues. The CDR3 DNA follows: TGTGCTTCATTTGGGGCAGGGTGGCATTTT. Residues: CASFGAGWHF.

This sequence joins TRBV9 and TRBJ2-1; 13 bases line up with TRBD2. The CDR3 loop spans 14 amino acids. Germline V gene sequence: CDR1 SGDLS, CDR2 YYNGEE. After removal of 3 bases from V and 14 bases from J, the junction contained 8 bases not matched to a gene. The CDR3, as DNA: TGTGCCAGCAGCGAAATACTAGCGGGAGGGCCCAAGTTCTTC. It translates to CASSEILAGGPKFF.

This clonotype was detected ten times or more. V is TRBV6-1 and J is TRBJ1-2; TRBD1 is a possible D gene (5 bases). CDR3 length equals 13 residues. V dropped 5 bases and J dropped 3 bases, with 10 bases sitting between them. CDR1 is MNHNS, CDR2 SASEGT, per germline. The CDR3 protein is CASSTGADYGYTF. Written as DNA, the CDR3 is TGTGCCAGCAGTACCGGGGCCGACTATGGCTACACCTTC.

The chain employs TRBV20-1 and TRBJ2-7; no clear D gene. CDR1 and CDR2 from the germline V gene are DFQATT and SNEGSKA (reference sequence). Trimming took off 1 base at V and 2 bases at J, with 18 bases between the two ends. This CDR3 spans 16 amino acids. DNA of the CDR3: TGCAGTGCTAGAGCCTTCGTCCGGGTCCATGCCTACGAGCAGTACTTC. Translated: CSARAFVRVHAYEQYF.

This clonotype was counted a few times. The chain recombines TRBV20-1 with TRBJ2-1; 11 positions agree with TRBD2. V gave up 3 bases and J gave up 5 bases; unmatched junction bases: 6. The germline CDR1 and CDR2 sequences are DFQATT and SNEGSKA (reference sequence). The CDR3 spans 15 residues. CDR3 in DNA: TGCAGTGCTAGCCGACTAGCGGGAACCGACAATGAGCAGTTCTTC. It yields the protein CSASRLAGTDNEQFF.

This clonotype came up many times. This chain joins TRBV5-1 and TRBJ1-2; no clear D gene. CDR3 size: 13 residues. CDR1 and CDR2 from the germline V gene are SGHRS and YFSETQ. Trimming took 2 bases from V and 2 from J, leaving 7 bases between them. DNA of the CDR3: TGCGCCAGCAGCTTAAACCTAAACTATGGCTACACCTTC. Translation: CASSLNLNYGYTF.

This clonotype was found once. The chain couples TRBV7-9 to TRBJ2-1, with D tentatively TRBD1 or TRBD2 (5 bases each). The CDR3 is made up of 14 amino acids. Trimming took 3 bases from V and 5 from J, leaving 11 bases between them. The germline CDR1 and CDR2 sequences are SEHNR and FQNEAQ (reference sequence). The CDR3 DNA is TGTGCCAGCAGCTTTACCGGGACGAACAATGAGCAGTTCTTC. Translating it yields CASSFTGTNNEQFF.

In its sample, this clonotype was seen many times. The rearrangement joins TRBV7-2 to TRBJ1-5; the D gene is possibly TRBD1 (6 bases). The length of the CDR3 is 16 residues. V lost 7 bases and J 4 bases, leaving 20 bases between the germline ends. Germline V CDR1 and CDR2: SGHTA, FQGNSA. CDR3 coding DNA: TGTGCCAGCACCCCTGGGGGCAGGGGTCGTAATCAGCCCCAGCATTTT. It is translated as CASTPGGRGRNQPQHF.

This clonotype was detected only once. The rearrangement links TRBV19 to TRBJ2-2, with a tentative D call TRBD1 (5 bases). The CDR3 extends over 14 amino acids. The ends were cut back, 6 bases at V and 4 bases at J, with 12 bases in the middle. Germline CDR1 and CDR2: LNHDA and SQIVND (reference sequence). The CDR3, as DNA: TGTGCCAGTAGGAACCAGGGAAGCACCGGGGAGCTGTTTTTT. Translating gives CASRNQGSTGELFF.

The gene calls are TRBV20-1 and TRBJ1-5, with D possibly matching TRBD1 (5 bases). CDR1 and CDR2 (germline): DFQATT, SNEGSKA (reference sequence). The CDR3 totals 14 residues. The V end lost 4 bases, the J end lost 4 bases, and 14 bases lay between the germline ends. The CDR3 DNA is TGCAGTGCTAAACGGGACTTCCTGAATCAGCCCCAGCATTTT. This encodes CSAKRDFLNQPQHF.

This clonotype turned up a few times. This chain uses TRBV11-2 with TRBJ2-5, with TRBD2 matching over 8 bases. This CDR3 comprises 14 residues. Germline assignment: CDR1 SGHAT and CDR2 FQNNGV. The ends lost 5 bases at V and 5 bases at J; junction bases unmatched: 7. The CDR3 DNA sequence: TGTGCCAGCAGCATGGGACTAGTGGCGGAGACCCAGTACTTC. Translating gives CASSMGLVAETQYF.

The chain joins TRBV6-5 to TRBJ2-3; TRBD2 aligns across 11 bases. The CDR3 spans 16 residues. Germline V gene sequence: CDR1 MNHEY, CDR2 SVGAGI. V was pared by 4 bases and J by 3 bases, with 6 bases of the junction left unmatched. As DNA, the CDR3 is TGTGCCAGCAGTTTTTCGACTAGCGGGGATACAGATACGCAGTATTTT. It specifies CASSFSTSGDTDTQYF.

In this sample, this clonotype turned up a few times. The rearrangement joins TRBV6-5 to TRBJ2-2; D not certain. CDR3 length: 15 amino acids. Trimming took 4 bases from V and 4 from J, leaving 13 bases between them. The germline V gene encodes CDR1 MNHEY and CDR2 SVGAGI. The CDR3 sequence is CASSWVGSVTGELFF. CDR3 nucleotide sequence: TGTGCCAGCAGTTGGGTAGGGTCGGTCACCGGGGAGCTGTTTTTT.

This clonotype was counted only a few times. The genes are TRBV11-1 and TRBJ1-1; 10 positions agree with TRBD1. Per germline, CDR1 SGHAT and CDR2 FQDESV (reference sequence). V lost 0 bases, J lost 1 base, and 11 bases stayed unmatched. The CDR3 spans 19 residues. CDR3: CASSLAARDRGTTNTEAFF. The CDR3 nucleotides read TGTGCCAGCAGCTTAGCCGCCCGGGACAGGGGTACAACGAACACTGAAGCTTTCTTT. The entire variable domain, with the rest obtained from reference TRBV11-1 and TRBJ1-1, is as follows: EAEVAQSPRYKITEKSQAVAFWCDPISGHATLYWYRQILGQGPELLVQFQDESVVDDSQLPKDRFSAERLKGVDSTLKIQPAELGDSAMYLCASSLAARDRGTTNTEAFFGQGTRLTVV.

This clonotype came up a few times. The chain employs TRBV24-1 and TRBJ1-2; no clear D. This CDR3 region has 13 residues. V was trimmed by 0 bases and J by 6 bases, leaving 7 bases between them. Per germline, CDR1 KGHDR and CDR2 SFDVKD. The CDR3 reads CATSDLLGNGYTF. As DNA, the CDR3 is TGTGCCACCAGTGATTTGTTGGGAAATGGCTACACCTTC.

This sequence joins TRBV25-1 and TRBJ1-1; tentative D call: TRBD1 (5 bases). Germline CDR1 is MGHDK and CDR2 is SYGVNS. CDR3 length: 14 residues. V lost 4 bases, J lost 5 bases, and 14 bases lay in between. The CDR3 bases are TGTGCCAGCAGTGCCGGGGGGAGAGTTACTGAAGCTTTCTTT. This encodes CASSAGGRVTEAFF.

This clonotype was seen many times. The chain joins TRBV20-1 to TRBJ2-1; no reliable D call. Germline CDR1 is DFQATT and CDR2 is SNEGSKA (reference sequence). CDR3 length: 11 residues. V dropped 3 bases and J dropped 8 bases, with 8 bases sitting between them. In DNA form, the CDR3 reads TGCAGTGCTAGGAGCCGAGATGAGCAGTTCTTC. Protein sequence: CSARSRDEQFF.

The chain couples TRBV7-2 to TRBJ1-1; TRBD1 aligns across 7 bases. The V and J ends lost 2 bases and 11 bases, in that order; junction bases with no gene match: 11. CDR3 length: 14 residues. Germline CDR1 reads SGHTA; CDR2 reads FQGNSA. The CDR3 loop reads CASSLLQGHGAAFF. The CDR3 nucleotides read TGTGCCAGCAGCTTACTACAGGGGCACGGGGCTGCTTTCTTT.

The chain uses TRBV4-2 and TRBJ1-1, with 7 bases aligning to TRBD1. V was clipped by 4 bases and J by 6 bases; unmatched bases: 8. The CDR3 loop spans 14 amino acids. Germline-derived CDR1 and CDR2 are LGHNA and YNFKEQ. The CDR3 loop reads CASSREGAGAEAFF. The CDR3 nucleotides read TGTGCCAGCAGCCGAGAGGGGGCCGGTGCTGAAGCTTTCTTT.

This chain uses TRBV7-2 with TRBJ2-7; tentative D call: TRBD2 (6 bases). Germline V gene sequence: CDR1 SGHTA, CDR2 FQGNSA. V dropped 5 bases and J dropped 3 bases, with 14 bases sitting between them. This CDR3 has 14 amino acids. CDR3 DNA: TGTGCCAGCAGCCGTCTTGTGGGGGGCTACGAGCAGTACTTC. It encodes CASSRLVGGYEQYF.

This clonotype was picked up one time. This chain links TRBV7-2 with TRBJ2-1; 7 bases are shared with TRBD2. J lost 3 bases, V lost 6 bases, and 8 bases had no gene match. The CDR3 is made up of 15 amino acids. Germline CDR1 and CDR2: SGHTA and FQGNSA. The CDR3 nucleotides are TGTGCCAGCAGTCGACTAGCTGGTATCTACAATGAGCAGTTCTTC. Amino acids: CASSRLAGIYNEQFF.

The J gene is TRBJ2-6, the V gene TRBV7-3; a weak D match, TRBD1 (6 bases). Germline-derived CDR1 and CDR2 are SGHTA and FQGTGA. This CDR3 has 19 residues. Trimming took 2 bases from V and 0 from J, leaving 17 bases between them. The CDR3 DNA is TGTGCCAGCAGCTTACCCCAGGGGTCGTTGGACTCTGGGGCCAACGTCCTGACTTTC. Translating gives CASSLPQGSLDSGANVLTF.

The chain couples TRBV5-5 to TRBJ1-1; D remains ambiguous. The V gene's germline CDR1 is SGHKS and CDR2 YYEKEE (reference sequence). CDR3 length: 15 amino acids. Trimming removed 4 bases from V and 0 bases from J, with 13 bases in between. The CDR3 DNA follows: TGTGCCAGCAGCCAACGACGGGGAATGAACACTGAAGCTTTCTTT. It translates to CASSQRRGMNTEAFF.

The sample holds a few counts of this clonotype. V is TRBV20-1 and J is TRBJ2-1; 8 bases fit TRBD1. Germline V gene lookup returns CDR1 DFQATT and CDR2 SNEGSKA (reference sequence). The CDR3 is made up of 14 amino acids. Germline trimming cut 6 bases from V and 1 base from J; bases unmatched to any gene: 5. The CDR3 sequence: CSARTGLSYNEQFF. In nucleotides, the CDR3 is TGCAGTGCCCGGACAGGGCTTTCCTACAATGAGCAGTTCTTC.

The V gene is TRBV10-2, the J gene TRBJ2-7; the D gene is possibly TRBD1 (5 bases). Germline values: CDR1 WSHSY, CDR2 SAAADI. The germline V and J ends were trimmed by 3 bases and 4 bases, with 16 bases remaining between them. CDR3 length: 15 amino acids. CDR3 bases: TGCGCCAGCAGTGAATTGGAACAGGCCTCATACGAGCAGTACTTC. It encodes CASSELEQASYEQYF.

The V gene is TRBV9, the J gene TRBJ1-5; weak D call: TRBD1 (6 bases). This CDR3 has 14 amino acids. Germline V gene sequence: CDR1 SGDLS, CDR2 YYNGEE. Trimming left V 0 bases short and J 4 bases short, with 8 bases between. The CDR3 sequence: CASSVGQVNQPQHF. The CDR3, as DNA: TGTGCCAGCAGCGTAGGACAGGTTAATCAGCCCCAGCATTTT.

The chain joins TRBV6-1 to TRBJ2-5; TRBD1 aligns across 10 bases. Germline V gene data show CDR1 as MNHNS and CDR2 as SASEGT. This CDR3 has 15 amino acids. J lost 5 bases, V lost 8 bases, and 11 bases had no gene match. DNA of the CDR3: TGTGCCAGCGGGAGTAGACAGGGGGCGGGCGAGACCCAGTACTTC. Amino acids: CASGSRQGAGETQYF.

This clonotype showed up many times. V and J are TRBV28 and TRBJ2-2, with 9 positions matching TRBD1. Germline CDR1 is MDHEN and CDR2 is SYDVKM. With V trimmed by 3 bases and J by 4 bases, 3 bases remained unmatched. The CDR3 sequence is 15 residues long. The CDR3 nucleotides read TGTGCCAGCAGTTTTCGACAGGGGGGCACCGGGGAGCTGTTTTTT. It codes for CASSFRQGGTGELFF.

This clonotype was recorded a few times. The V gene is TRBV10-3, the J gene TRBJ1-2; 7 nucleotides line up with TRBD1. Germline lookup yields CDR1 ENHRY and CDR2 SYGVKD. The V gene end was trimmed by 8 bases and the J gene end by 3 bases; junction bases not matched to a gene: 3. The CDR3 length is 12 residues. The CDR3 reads CAIGTVDYGYTF. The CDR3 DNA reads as TGTGCCATCGGGACAGTTGACTATGGCTACACCTTC.

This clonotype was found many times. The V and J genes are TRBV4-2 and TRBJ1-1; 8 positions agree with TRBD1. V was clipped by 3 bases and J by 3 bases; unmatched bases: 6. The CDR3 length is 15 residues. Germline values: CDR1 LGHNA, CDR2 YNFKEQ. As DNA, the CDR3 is TGTGCCAGCAGCCACCACGGACAGGGCGACACTGAAGCTTTCTTT. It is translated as CASSHHGQGDTEAFF.